The present entry profiles one T cell receptor (beta chain) with its context. Its antigen is undetermined. Germline V CDR1 and CDR2: MDHEN, SYDVKM. This CDR3 has 13 amino acids. The V gene lost 8 bases and the J gene lost 1 base, with 8 bases spanning the gap. In the PCR, 60 Vbeta and 13 Jbeta primers were used. Profiling relied on immunoSEQ multiplex PCR, and the TCRdb table lists in-frame clones only, not all of them. The table includes 150,000 to 200,000 clones, 70% detected once. At the time of sampling, donors were nominally healthy, though unrecorded immune exposures were likely. This sample was taken from a study of cytomegalovirus exposure and HLA in healthy donors. Study-level points and caveats: Rare sequences made up most TCRs, while some public TCRs were found in many donors. Some V segments (TRBV6-2 and TRBV6-3 among them) were excluded as indistinguishable. Common viral pathogens seemed, in a later analysis, to connect with several of the most significant clusters.

The clonotype was recovered from a man younger than 35 in good health and CMV-seropositive. Sequences were obtained from PBMCs. This chain uses TRBV28 with TRBJ2-2; unclear D gene. CDR3 nucleotide sequence: TGTGCCAGCGTCCCCGTGAACACCGGGGAGCTGTTTTTT. This sequence encodes CASVPVNTGELFF.